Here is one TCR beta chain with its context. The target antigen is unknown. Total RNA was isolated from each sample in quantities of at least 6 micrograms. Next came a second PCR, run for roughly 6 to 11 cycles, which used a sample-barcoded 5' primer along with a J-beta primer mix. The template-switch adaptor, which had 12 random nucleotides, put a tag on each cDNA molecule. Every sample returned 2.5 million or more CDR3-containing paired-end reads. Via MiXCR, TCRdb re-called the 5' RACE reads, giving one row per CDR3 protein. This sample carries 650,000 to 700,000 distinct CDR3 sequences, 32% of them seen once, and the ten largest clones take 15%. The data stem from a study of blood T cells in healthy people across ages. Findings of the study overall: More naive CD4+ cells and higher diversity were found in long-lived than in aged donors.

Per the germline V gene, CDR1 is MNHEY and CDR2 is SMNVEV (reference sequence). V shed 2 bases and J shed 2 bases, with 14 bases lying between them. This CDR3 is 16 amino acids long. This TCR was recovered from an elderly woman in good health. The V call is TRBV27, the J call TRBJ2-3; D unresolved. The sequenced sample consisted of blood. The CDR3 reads CASSLIAGRTTDTQYF. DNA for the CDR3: TGTGCCAGCAGTTTAATCGCCGGACGGACCACAGATACGCAGTATTTT.